The present TCR beta chain was sequenced within a study of blood T cell repertoires in COVID-19. Individuals in the exposed group had encountered a COVID-19 case within 2 weeks preceding study entry. The authors' processing: Estimation of nucleated cell counts relied on the amplification of reference gene primers. TCRdb's table, derived via immunoSEQ multiplex PCR, lists solely in-frame clones and lacks some. V and J calls and clone size are as listed in that table; D and trimming were resolved from the DNA. This table has approximately 220,000 clones, around 82% appearing once. V gave up 8 bases and J gave up 3 bases, with 17 bases separating them. Germline V lookup: CDR1 SNHLY, CDR2 FYNNEI. The CDR3 is 14 amino acids.

Sample: PBMCs or T cells enriched from blood (not recorded which). The TCR comes from a woman aged 45-65 years who had been exposed to COVID-19. The chain links TRBV2 to TRBJ2-7; TRBD2 might be the D (6 bases). The CDR3 bases are TGTGCCAGCTCAGCGGGTTTACGGATCTACGAGCAGTACTTC. Its protein is CASSAGLRIYEQYF.